This entry features one T cell receptor beta chain sequence. This specimen belongs to a study of blood T cell repertoires in COVID-19. As for the study in general: Researchers got acute and convalescent COVID-19 samples from the United States, Italy and Spain. Sources were T cells, B-cell-depleted T cells, or PBMCs; the material itself was cDNA or gDNA.

Trimming took 5 bases from V and 5 from J, leaving 19 bases between them. From germline, CDR1 is MDHEN and CDR2 SYDVKM. The CDR3 is 17 residues long. Per the original data handling: Amplification with reference gene primers provided the estimates of nucleated cell counts. TCRdb keeps only in-frame clones here, not all; method: immunoSEQ multiplex PCR. V and J calls and clone size follow that table, whereas D and trimming were derived from the DNA. This repertoire shows some 99,000 clones, roughly 75% found once; its top ten account for roughly 4%. The chain couples TRBV28 to TRBJ1-6; TRBD1 is a possible D gene (6 bases). Material: peripheral blood. This TCR derives from a human donor in a cohort sampled during active or convalescent COVID-19. This CDR3 is CASSLRPTGLNNSPLHF. CDR3 DNA sequence: TGTGCCAGCAGTCTTAGACCGACAGGATTGAATAATTCACCCCTCCACTTT.